This T cell receptor beta chain emerged from a study of blood T cell repertoires in COVID-19. Overall study context: Italy, Spain and the United States were the sources of the convalescent and acute COVID-19 samples. PBMCs, B-cell-depleted T cells, or T cells were the source of the cDNA or gDNA that made up the material.

This clone was counted a few times. Patients from Seattle were sampled longitudinally, starting during active infection. CDR1 SGHDT and CDR2 YYEEEE come from the germline V gene. V dropped 4 bases and J dropped 7; count of bases not matched to a gene: 12. This CDR3 is 16 amino acids long. Per the original data handling: Cell counts per sample came from amplifying reference gene primers. The repertoire was sequenced with immunoSEQ multiplex PCR; TCRdb's copy has only in-frame clones and lacks some. V, J and clone size reflect that table, while D and trimming were determined from the DNA. The data contain roughly 180,000 clones, over 70% of them singletons.

The V call is TRBV5-6, the J call TRBJ1-4; 8 bases line up with TRBD1. What was sequenced was peripheral blood. This receptor was taken from a woman in her thirties or forties with COVID-19, enrolled during active disease. CDR3 loop: CASSPTSTGEIEKLFF. Written as DNA, the CDR3 is TGTGCCAGCAGCCCAACGTCGACAGGGGAGATTGAAAAACTGTTTTTT.